A selection of T cell receptor beta chains follows, all from one sample in a study of blood T cell repertoires in COVID-19. Only in-frame clones appear in the TCRdb table, and some are missing; sequencing was by immunoSEQ multiplex PCR. The data contain about 270,000 clones, approximately 91% of them singletons. Sequenced material: PBMCs or T cells enriched from blood (not recorded which). The receptors shown here come from a woman between 40 and 55 years old with acute COVID-19. CDR3s include the opening cysteine and the closing phenylalanine or tryptophan. A D gene is named only where the DNA matches it firmly. The size entry is marked missing in some rows and otherwise reads once, few, many or a size class.

V,length,D,size,J,DNA,CDR3
TRBV11-2,13,TRBD1,NA,TRBJ2-1,TGTGCCAGCAGCTTAAACAGGGGCAATGAGCAGTTCTTC,CASSLNRGNEQFF
TRBV2,14,NA,NA,TRBJ2-1,TGTGCCAGCATACGAGAGCCGGGGTACAATGAGCAGTTCTTC,CASIREPGYNEQFF
TRBV5-1,14,TRBD1,NA,TRBJ2-7,TGCGCCAGCAGCTTCCGCACAGGGGGCGGCGAGCAGTACTTC,CASSFRTGGGEQYF
TRBV24-1,15,TRBD2,NA,TRBJ2-1,TGTGCCACCAGTGATGTAAATAGCGGGGGAATAAAGCAGTTCTTC,CATSDVNSGGIKQFF
TRBV19,15,TRBD2,NA,TRBJ2-7,TGTGCCAGTACCACCGGGGCGGGAGGGTCGCGGGAGCAGTACTTC,CASTTGAGGSREQYF
TRBV6-5,12,NA,NA,TRBJ1-1,TGTGCCAGCAGCCGCGGGGGGCTTGAAGCTTTCTTT,CASSRGGLEAFF
TRBV28,14,TRBD1,NA,TRBJ1-1,TGTGCCAGCAGTTTCGTATCTCAGGGGGCTGGGGCTTTCTTT,CASSFVSQGAGAFF
TRBV10-3,13,TRBD2,few,TRBJ2-5,TGTGCCATCGGGGGACTAACCCTAGAGACCCAGTACTTC,CAIGGLTLETQYF
TRBV7-9,15,TRBD2,NA,TRBJ2-1,TGTGCCAGCAGCAATAGCGGGAGTGCCTACAATGAGCAGTTCTTC,CASSNSGSAYNEQFF
TRBV11-1,14,TRBD1,NA,TRBJ2-7,TGTGCCAGCAGTAAGGGCCAGGGGGCGCGGGAGCAGTACTTC,CASSKGQGAREQYF
TRBV18,17,TRBD1,NA,TRBJ1-1,TGTGCCAGCTCACCGCTTTATACGGGACAGGGATACACTGAAGCTTTCTTT,CASSPLYTGQGYTEAFF
TRBV10-3,13,NA,NA,TRBJ1-4,TGTGCCTTAGCAGGACAGCTTAATGAAAAACTGTTTTTT,CALAGQLNEKLFF
TRBV7-8,14,NA,NA,TRBJ2-7,TGTGCCAGCAGCTTTGCAGGGGTTTCCTACGAGCAGTACTTC,CASSFAGVSYEQYF
TRBV7-2,14,TRBD2,once,TRBJ2-5,TGTGCCAGCAGCCTGGGGGGGTTGGCAGAGACCCAGTACTTC,CASSLGGLAETQYF
TRBV6-1,13,NA,NA,TRBJ1-1,TGTGCCAGCAGTGAGATTCGGGGCACTGAAGCTTTCTTT,CASSEIRGTEAFF
TRBV5-1,14,NA,many,TRBJ1-6,TGCGCCAGCAGCAAAAATACAGGGAATTCACCCCTCCACTTT,CASSKNTGNSPLHF
TRBV7-9,12,NA,once,TRBJ1-3,TGTGCCAGCAGCCCGTCTGGAAACACCATATATTTT,CASSPSGNTIYF